This T cell receptor beta chain was retrieved from a study of Ad26.COV2.S vaccination and SARS-CoV-2 variants. Study-wide background: Ad26.COV2.S given intramuscularly, once or twice 56 days apart. Findings of the study overall: Total T cell responses were possibly underestimated by TCR breadth and depth analyses. CD8+ and CD4+ T cells specific for spike reportedly responded with substantial breadth after vaccination.

This table comes from immunoSEQ multiplex PCR, and its TCRdb copy is limited to in-frame clones, with some not included. Seen here are around 250,000 clones, 70% to 90% observed once, and the top ten hold about 3.1%. A remark on this clone: No antigen is known for it.

Looked up from germline, CDR1 is SGHAT and CDR2 is FQNNGV. This CDR3 has 12 residues. V was trimmed by 0 bases and J by 4 bases, leaving 2 bases between them. Regarding treatment: around 19 received Ad26.COV2.S at low or high dose, single or two shots; about five received placebo; per-sample allocation not given. Day 63 after the first vaccine or placebo injection was the time point for sampling. J is TRBJ2-3 and V is TRBV11-2; D unresolved. The sequencing here drew on peripheral blood, taken in a trial of Ad26.COV2.S vaccine versus placebo. This TCR came from a person aged 18 to 59 who received the Ad26.COV2.S COVID-19 vaccine or a placebo. The CDR3: CASSLDPDTQYF. The CDR3 DNA is TGTGCCAGCAGCTTAGATCCAGATACGCAGTATTTT.